This T cell receptor (beta chain) was found in a study of blood T cell repertoires in COVID-19. As for the study in general: Acute and convalescent COVID-19 samples came from the United States, Italy and Spain. In each case, the material was cDNA or gDNA derived from T cells, B-cell-depleted T cells, or PBMCs.

In the study's own analysis: For nucleated cells, counts were estimated from reference gene primer amplification. Some clones are missing from TCRdb's copy, which holds only in-frame ones; the method was immunoSEQ multiplex PCR. That table is the source of V, J and clone size, and D and trimming were worked out from the DNA. The sample shows 200,000 to 300,000 clones, 70% to 90% of them seen only once. The CDR3 spans 15 residues. The germline CDR1 and CDR2 sequences are LGHDT and YNNKEL (reference sequence). The J segment lost 2 bases and the V segment lost 4 bases, leaving 7 bases of the junction unmatched.

The source of this sequence is a man aged 50 or older with acute or convalescent COVID-19. V is TRBV3-1 (or the pseudogene TRBV3-2) and J is TRBJ2-7, with 8 bases identical to TRBD2. Material for sequencing was peripheral blood. CDR3 DNA: TGTGCCAGCAGCCCCCTGACAGCGGGAGCCTACGAGCAGTACTTC. Residues: CASSPLTAGAYEQYF.